A single sample is the source of the 30 T cell receptor beta chains below, sequenced in a study of control samples from healthy donors and cancer patients. TCRdb's copy holds only in-frame clones and misses some; the assay was immunoSEQ multiplex PCR. The data show 150,000 to 200,000 clones, approximately 92% seen once. Sequencing input: blood. Source of these receptors: a man in his thirties or forties in good health.

This clone has just a few counts. V usage is TRBV7-9 and J usage is TRBJ1-1, with a weak D call TRBD1 (5 bases). The CDR3 loop spans 16 amino acids. V was clipped by 1 base and J by 6 bases, with 18 bases between them. The germline V gene encodes CDR1 SEHNR and CDR2 FQNEAQ (reference sequence). CDR3 nucleotides: TGTGCCAGCAGCTTAGTCCCCGGGGCAGGCTCCCCTGAAGCTTTCTTT. It codes for CASSLVPGAGSPEAFF.

The rearrangement joins TRBV15 to TRBJ1-2, with TRBD1 identical over 11 bases. Germline CDR1 is LNHNV and CDR2 is YYDKDF (reference sequence). There are 16 residues in the CDR3. J lost 4 bases, V lost 4 bases, and 8 bases had no gene match. The CDR3 is CATSITRTGGGYGYTF. The CDR3 region has the DNA TGTGCCACCAGCATTACCCGGACAGGGGGCGGCTATGGCTACACCTTC.

This chain uses TRBV24-1 with TRBJ2-7; 13 bases match TRBD2. The germline CDR1 and CDR2 sequences are KGHDR and SFDVKD. V dropped 4 bases and J dropped 6; count of bases not matched to a gene: 8. The CDR3 has 16 residues. CDR3 sequence: CATSEELAGGRSEQYF. The CDR3 DNA follows: TGTGCCACCAGTGAAGAACTAGCGGGAGGGCGAAGCGAGCAGTACTTC.

The V call is TRBV10-3, the J call TRBJ2-1; TRBD2 matches 8 bases. Trimming cost V 6 bases and J 10 bases; bases outside gene matches: 14. The CDR3 is 15 amino acids. CDR1 and CDR2 from the germline V gene are ENHRY and SYGVKD. The CDR3 coding sequence is TGTGCCATCAGCCCCGTTTTGGCGGGAGGAGGGGAGCAGTTCTTC. Its protein is CAISPVLAGGGEQFF.

The J gene is TRBJ1-3, the V gene TRBV10-1; 7 bases are a match to TRBD1. The CDR3 is 14 residues long. Germline V CDR1 and CDR2: WNHNN, SYGVQD (reference sequence). Germline trimming cut 0 bases from V and 8 bases from J; bases unmatched to any gene: 4. Written as DNA, the CDR3 is TGCGCCAGCAGTGAGTCGTCTAGGGGGCACACCATATATTTT. Translated, it gives CASSESSRGHTIYF.

The chain combines TRBV20-1 with TRBJ1-5, with a possible D match to TRBD1 (6 bases). Trimming took 3 bases from V and 6 from J, leaving 15 bases between them. The CDR3 has 14 residues. Germline V gene sequence: CDR1 DFQATT, CDR2 SNEGSKA (reference sequence). The CDR3 DNA is TGCAGTGCTAGTTGGGGGGCGGATATTCAGCCCCAGCATTTT. Residues: CSASWGADIQPQHF.

V usage is TRBV18 and J usage is TRBJ2-2, with 10 bases aligning to TRBD1. Unmatched junction bases numbered 2, after V lost 3 bases and J lost 1 base. CDR3 length equals 16 residues. Germline-derived CDR1 and CDR2 are KGHSH and LQKENI. Here the CDR3 DNA reads TGTGCCAGCTCACCCGGGACAGGGGAGAACACCGGGGAGCTGTTTTTT. Its protein product is CASSPGTGENTGELFF.

The J gene is TRBJ1-1, the V gene TRBV7-9; tentative D call: TRBD1 (5 bases). Germline assignment: CDR1 SEHNR and CDR2 FQNEAQ (reference sequence). The CDR3 has 14 amino acids. Between the trimmed V and J ends, which lost 1 base and 5 bases, there was a span of 11 bases. CDR3 protein: CASSLDLGETEAFF. CDR3 nucleotides: TGTGCCAGCAGCTTAGATTTGGGGGAAACTGAAGCTTTCTTT.

CDR3: CAEEQETQYF. CDR3 nucleotide sequence: TGTGCCGAGGAACAAGAGACCCAGTACTTC. The gene calls are TRBV28 and TRBJ2-5; unclear D gene. Germline CDR1 reads MDHEN; CDR2 reads SYDVKM. Trimming took off 11 bases at V and 2 bases at J, with 6 bases between the two ends. This CDR3 spans 10 amino acids.

The chain combines TRBV10-3 with TRBJ2-2, with TRBD2 identical over 9 bases. Germline V gene data show CDR1 as ENHRY and CDR2 as SYGVKD. V lost 7 bases and J lost 3; bases outside the gene matches: 6. The CDR3 is 15 amino acids. The CDR3 coding sequence is TGTGCCATCATGGCGGGAGGGCCGGACACCGGGGAGCTGTTTTTT. Translated: CAIMAGGPDTGELFF.

The J gene is TRBJ1-4, the V gene TRBV9; D might be TRBD1 (6 bases). Germline lookup yields CDR1 SGDLS and CDR2 YYNGEE. CDR3 length: 13 residues. The germline V and J ends were trimmed by 6 bases and 7 bases, with 13 bases remaining between them. CDR3 sequence: CASTPGHGEKLFF. Here the CDR3 DNA reads TGTGCCAGCACCCCGGGACATGGTGAAAAACTGTTTTTT.

The chain combines TRBV25-1 with TRBJ1-1; 7 bases map to TRBD1. Losses at the gene ends were 1 base for V and 4 bases for J; bases not matched to a gene: 3. Germline V gives CDR1 MGHDK, CDR2 SYGVNS. The CDR3 extends over 14 amino acids. CDR3 amino acids: CASSEWTGSTEAFF. The DNA of the CDR3 is TGTGCCAGCAGTGAATGGACAGGAAGCACTGAAGCTTTCTTT.

The rearrangement joins TRBV2 to TRBJ1-5; D gene unclear. V lost 8 bases and J 6 bases, leaving 5 bases between the germline ends. The CDR3 consists of 10 residues. Germline assignment: CDR1 SNHLY and CDR2 FYNNEI. The chain's CDR3 is CASVGQPQHF. In nucleotides, the CDR3 is TGTGCCAGCGTGGGTCAGCCCCAGCATTTT.

This sequence joins TRBV12-3 or TRBV12-4 and TRBJ1-5, with unresolved D. The CDR3 contains 11 residues. V was cut by 1 base and J by 6 bases, with 1 base left in between. The DNA of the CDR3 is TGTGCCAGCAGTTTAGGTCAGCCCCAGCATTTT. It specifies CASSLGQPQHF.

The chain joins TRBV4-2 to TRBJ1-6; D is unresolved. Germline assignment: CDR1 LGHNA and CDR2 YNFKEQ. The CDR3 has 16 residues. The V gene lost 11 bases and the J gene lost 0 bases, with 17 bases spanning the gap. This CDR3 reads CASSAKLSSYNSPLHF. Written as DNA, the CDR3 is TGTGCCTCTAGTGCGAAATTAAGCTCCTATAATTCACCCCTCCACTTT.

This sequence joins TRBV19 and TRBJ1-2; D gene uncertain. The CDR3 sequence is 15 residues long. V was cut by 11 bases and J by 4 bases, with 23 bases left in between. Germline-derived CDR1 and CDR2 are LNHDA and SQIVND (reference sequence). CDR3 sequence: CASRVGSTSRYGYTF. The CDR3 DNA sequence: TGTGCCTCTAGGGTGGGGAGCACGAGCCGCTATGGCTACACCTTC.

This chain connects TRBV10-3 to TRBJ2-1; TRBD2 agrees at 10 bases. The CDR3 has 15 residues. Germline CDR1 ENHRY, CDR2 SYGVKD. The junction had 5 bases not matched to a gene; V was cut back by 9 bases and J by 0 bases. CDR3 residues: CAIGSSGSSYNEQFF. The CDR3 nucleotides read TGTGCCATTGGCTCTAGCGGGAGCTCCTACAATGAGCAGTTCTTC.

J is TRBJ2-7 and V is TRBV18; 12 nucleotides agree with TRBD1. Trimming took 3 bases from V and 4 from J; bases not matched to a gene: 7. This CDR3 region has 16 residues. Germline V lookup: CDR1 KGHSH, CDR2 LQKENI. The DNA for the CDR3 is TGTGCCAGCTCACCTGCCGGGACAGGGGGCAGGTACGAGCAGTACTTC. Residues: CASSPAGTGGRYEQYF.

The chain couples TRBV5-1 to TRBJ1-3; tentative D call: TRBD1 (5 bases). Trimming took 4 bases from V and 3 from J, leaving 8 bases between them. Germline V gene sequence: CDR1 SGHRS, CDR2 YFSETQ. The CDR3 contains 13 residues. CDR3 loop: CASSNGGGNTIYF. Written as DNA, the CDR3 is TGCGCCAGCAGCAATGGGGGTGGAAACACCATATATTTT.

This clone was detected only a few times. The J gene is TRBJ2-2, the V gene TRBV5-1; 7 bases map to TRBD1. This CDR3 comprises 17 residues. Germline CDR1 SGHRS, CDR2 YFSETQ. The junction had 11 bases not matched to a gene; V was cut back by 4 bases and J by 2 bases. The CDR3 region is CASSPTATGTNTGELFF. In DNA form, the CDR3 reads TGCGCCAGCAGCCCAACCGCGACAGGGACAAACACCGGGGAGCTGTTTTTT.

The chain combines TRBV6-1 with TRBJ2-4; TRBD1 might be the D (6 bases). CDR3 length equals 16 residues. Germline V CDR1 and CDR2: MNHNS, SASEGT. The ends were cut back, 1 base at V and 3 bases at J, with 13 bases in the middle. The CDR3 reads CASSEGGRGSKNIQYF. For the CDR3, the DNA is TGTGCCAGCAGTGAAGGGGGTAGGGGGAGCAAAAACATTCAGTACTTC.

The rearrangement uses TRBV11-1 and TRBJ2-1; 9 bases align to TRBD2. The V gene end was trimmed by 5 bases and the J gene end by 3 bases; junction bases not matched to a gene: 5. This CDR3 contains 15 residues. Germline CDR1 and CDR2: SGHAT and FQDESV (reference sequence). Here the CDR3 DNA reads TGTGCCAGCAGCGGACTAGCGCGGGGCTACAATGAGCAGTTCTTC. It encodes CASSGLARGYNEQFF.

The chain carries TRBV15 and TRBJ2-1, with D possibly called TRBD1 or TRBD2 (5 bases each). V was clipped by 5 bases and J by 6 bases, with 23 bases between them. CDR1 is LNHNV, CDR2 YYDKDF, per germline (reference sequence). CDR3 length: 17 residues. The CDR3 region is CATSPRSVYGALNEQFF. The CDR3 nucleotides read TGTGCCACCAGCCCCCGGTCCGTCTACGGGGCCCTCAATGAGCAGTTCTTC.

V gene TRBV5-1 combines with J gene TRBJ2-7; TRBD1 aligns across 9 bases. CDR3 length equals 15 residues. V gave up 4 bases and J gave up 0 bases; unmatched junction bases: 5. Germline-derived CDR1 and CDR2 are SGHRS and YFSETQ. CDR3 DNA: TGCGCCAGCAGCCCACAGGGGGCCATCTCCTACGAGCAGTACTTC. Translation gives CASSPQGAISYEQYF. Based on the CDR3 plus reference TRBV5-1 and TRBJ2-7, the full variable domain is KAGVTQTPRYLIKTRGQQVTLSCSPISGHRSVSWYQQTPGQGLQFLFEYFSETQRNKGNFPGRFSGRQFSNSRSEMNVSTLELGDSALYLCASSPQGAISYEQYFGPGTRLTVT.

The chain uses TRBV27 and TRBJ2-3; D not resolved. The CDR3 spans 13 residues. Germline assignment: CDR1 MNHEY and CDR2 SMNVEV (reference sequence). V was shortened by 3 bases and J by 6 bases, with 10 bases between the two germline ends. The CDR3 nucleotides are TGTGCCAGCAGTTTGCAAAGCCGGGATACGCAGTATTTT. Amino acids: CASSLQSRDTQYF.

The rearrangement links TRBV11-2 to TRBJ1-1; D ambiguous. Per germline, CDR1 SGHAT and CDR2 FQNNGV. With 6 bases removed from V and 3 bases from J, the gap between germline ends came to 11 bases. CDR3 length: 13 amino acids. The CDR3, as DNA: TGTGCCAGCAGTCTCGGTGGTCACACTGAAGCTTTCTTT. It specifies CASSLGGHTEAFF.

For this clone: A junction boundary mismatches the germline segment, possibly from a read error. Other DNA sequences from this sample encode an identical CDR3 as well. The V and J genes are TRBV6-4 and TRBJ2-2, with D maybe TRBD1 (5 bases). This CDR3 is 13 amino acids long. In germline, CDR1 is MRHNA, CDR2 SNTAGT. CDR3 nucleotide sequence: TGCGCCAGCAGGCAGGGTGATCCCGGGGAGCTGTTTTTT. It codes for CASRQGDPGELFF.

This chain joins TRBV29-1 and TRBJ2-7; D may match TRBD1 or TRBD2 (5 bases each). The germline V and J ends were trimmed by 6 bases and 0 bases, with 12 bases remaining between them. CDR1 and CDR2 from the germline V gene are SQVTM and ANQGSEA. This CDR3 spans 13 amino acids. The CDR3 here is CSVGDRSSYEQYF. As DNA, the CDR3 is TGCAGCGTAGGGGACCGTAGCTCCTACGAGCAGTACTTC.

This clone appeared a few times. This chain connects TRBV12-3 or TRBV12-4 to TRBJ2-7; D remains ambiguous. The CDR3 sequence is 10 residues long. The CDR3 DNA reads TGTGCCAGCCGTACCGGGTCCCCTAATGTC. This codes for CASRTGSPNV.

CDR3 in DNA: TGTGCCAGCAGCCTTCGCGGGAGGTTGTACAATGAGCAGTTCTTC. It encodes CASSLRGRLYNEQFF. The gene calls are TRBV3-1 (or the pseudogene TRBV3-2) and TRBJ2-1, with 8 bases identical to TRBD2. With V trimmed by 4 bases and J by 4 bases, 6 bases remained unmatched. This CDR3 contains 15 residues. Germline V CDR1 and CDR2: LGHDT, YNNKEL (reference sequence).